Following are 26 T cell receptor beta chains from one sample sequenced in a study of neurological immune-mediated disorders. The time point here: longitudinal time-point 3. TCRdb fed the 5' RACE reads into MiXCR, producing one record per CDR3 protein. The sample has around 100,000 distinct CDR3 sequences; 10% to 13% are singletons. Input material: PBMCs. The receptor set was obtained from a female donor with HTLV-1-associated myelopathy (HAM/TSP).

This clonotype was counted many times. The CDR3 nucleotides are TGTGCCAGCAGTTACGTCGATAATTCACCCCTCCACTTT. Protein product: CASSYVDNSPLHF. V and J are TRBV6-5 and TRBJ1-6; D call uncertain. V was cut by 2 bases and J by 5 bases, with 4 bases left in between. The CDR3 extends over 13 amino acids. Germline V gene data show CDR1 as MNHEY and CDR2 as SVGAGI.

This clonotype was counted many times. The rearrangement uses TRBV29-1 and TRBJ2-4; 9 nucleotides align to TRBD1. Looked up from germline, CDR1 is SQVTM and CDR2 is ANQGSEA. The CDR3 runs to 13 residues. V dropped 6 bases and J dropped 11; count of bases not matched to a gene: 11. Written as DNA, the CDR3 is TGCAGCGTGCACACAGGGGGCGCAGGTCTTCAGTACTTC. It translates to CSVHTGGAGLQYF.

This clonotype has just a few counts. One base away lies a much larger clone, so this may be a sequencing read error. The chain recombines TRBV5-1 with TRBJ2-4; 10 bases are shared with TRBD2. The CDR3 has 18 amino acids. Germline CDR1 is SGHRS and CDR2 is YFSETQ. J was trimmed by 0 bases and V by 0 bases; bases with no gene match: 6. CDR3 nucleotide sequence: TGCGCCAGCAGCTTGGTGGTTAGCGGGGGGTTAGCCAAAAACATTCAGTACTTC. Protein product: CASSLVVSGGLAKNIQYF.

As concerns this clonotype: One base away lies a much larger clone, so this may be a sequencing read error. The chain recombines TRBV5-1 with TRBJ2-7; D is unresolved. Germline V CDR1 and CDR2: SGHRS, YFSETQ. This CDR3 region has 15 residues. The CDR3 protein is CASSFGTNPSYAQYF. CDR3 coding DNA: TGCGCCAGCAGCTTTGGTACCAACCCTTCCTACGCGCAGTACTTC. Full variable domain (missing parts from reference TRBV5-1 and TRBJ2-7): KAGVTQTPRYLIKTRGQQVTLSCSPISGHRSVSWYQQTPGQGLQFLFEYFSETQRNKGNFPGRFSGRQFSNSRSEMNVSTLELGDSALYLCASSFGTNPSYAQYFGPGTRLTVT.

The V and J genes are TRBV7-2 and TRBJ2-4, with a possible D match to TRBD1 (7 bases). Per germline, CDR1 SGHTA and CDR2 FQGNSA. V was pared by 5 bases and J by 0 bases, with 14 bases between. The length of the CDR3 is 16 residues. The CDR3 sequence: CASSRGGGIAKNIQYF. CDR3 bases: TGTGCCAGCAGCAGAGGGGGCGGGATAGCCAAAAACATTCAGTACTTC.

As for this clonotype: A much larger clone lies a single base off, so this may be a read error. This chain uses TRBV5-1 with TRBJ2-7, with D possibly being TRBD1 or TRBD2 (5 bases each). The CDR3 covers 14 residues. CDR1 SGHRS and CDR2 YFSETQ come from the germline V gene. CDR3 loop: CVSSPGTPQGEQYF. The CDR3 DNA sequence: TGCGTCAGCAGCCCCGGGACGCCGCAGGGCGAGCAGTACTTC.

Ten or more counts support this clonotype. The chain employs TRBV12-3 or TRBV12-4 and TRBJ1-4, with D hard to call. CDR3 length equals 11 residues. The V and J ends lost 0 bases and 8 bases respectively, with 1 base between them. As DNA, the CDR3 is TGTGCCAGCAGTTTAGCCGAAAAACTGTTTTTT. This translates into CASSLAEKLFF.

On this clonotype itself: A much larger clone sits a single nucleotide away, making a read error possible. V is TRBV2 and J is TRBJ2-7; D unclear. The CDR3 is 11 residues long. Germline CDR1 is SNHLY and CDR2 is FYNNEI. The CDR3 DNA reads as TGTGTCAGCACTGGCAGAAACGAGCAGTACTTC. Its translation is CVSTGRNEQYF.

This clonotype was seen ten or more times. The genes are TRBV7-2 and TRBJ2-7; no clear D. This CDR3 has 13 amino acids. Trimming took off 6 bases at V and 3 bases at J, with 12 bases between the two ends. Per the germline V gene, CDR1 is SGHTA and CDR2 is FQGNSA. The CDR3 nucleotides are TGTGCCAGCAGGCATAAGATTGGCTACGAGCAGTACTTC. Encoded protein: CASRHKIGYEQYF.

This clonotype was detected many times. The chain's CDR3 is CASSPLGGGYTF. In DNA form, the CDR3 reads TGTGCCAGCAGCCCCTTGGGGGGAGGCTACACCTTC. J is TRBJ1-2 and V is TRBV3-1; possibly TRBD1 for D (5 bases). The germline gives CDR1 LGHDT, CDR2 YNNKEL (reference sequence). V dropped 4 bases and J dropped 8 bases, with 11 bases sitting between them. CDR3 length equals 12 residues. Combining the CDR3 with reference TRBV3-1 and TRBJ1-2 gives the whole variable domain DTAVSQTPKYLVTQMGNDKSIKCEQNLGHDTMYWYKQDSKKFLKIMFSYNNKELIINETVPNRFSPKSPDKAHLNLHINSLELGDSAVYFCASSPLGGGYTFGSGTRLTVV.

This clonotype was seen at least ten times. The chain couples TRBV20-1 to TRBJ2-7; D possibly uses TRBD1 or TRBD2 (6 bases each). From germline, CDR1 is DFQATT and CDR2 SNEGSKA (reference sequence). V shed 3 bases and J shed 6 bases, with 18 bases lying between them. The CDR3 runs to 14 residues. CDR3 DNA: TGCAGTGCTAGCAAGCCGGGGGCGTCGCGCGAGCAGTACTTC. Translated, it gives CSASKPGASREQYF.

J is TRBJ2-1 and V is TRBV30; possible D gene TRBD2, 6 bases. CDR3 length equals 12 residues. Trimming removed 2 bases at V and 15 bases at J, with 17 bases between. Germline values: CDR1 GTSNPN, CDR2 SVGIG (reference sequence). Written as DNA, the CDR3 is TGTGCCTGGAGTACGACAGCGGGCCCACGGTTCTTC. The encoded protein is CAWSTTAGPRFF.

This clonotype was picked up many times. The V gene is TRBV4-3, the J gene TRBJ2-2; D not resolved. This CDR3 comprises 16 residues. CDR1 is LGHNA and CDR2 is YSLEER in the germline V gene. V was trimmed by 0 bases and J by 5 bases, leaving 13 bases between them. The chain's CDR3 is CASSQDLTGWTGELFF. CDR3 DNA: TGCGCCAGCAGCCAAGACCTAACGGGTTGGACCGGGGAGCTGTTTTTT.

This clonotype was counted many times. The chain links TRBV6-5 to TRBJ2-7; TRBD2 might be the D (5 bases). CDR1 is MNHEY, CDR2 SVGAGI, per germline. CDR3 length: 14 residues. Trimming took 6 bases from V and 6 from J, leaving 18 bases between them. CDR3 bases: TGTGCCAGCAGGCGGAGAGAGGGTCATAGCGAGCAGTACTTC. Protein sequence: CASRRREGHSEQYF.

This chain joins TRBV10-3 and TRBJ1-4, with D perhaps matching TRBD1 (5 bases). Germline V gene lookup returns CDR1 ENHRY and CDR2 SYGVKD. Deletions cut 10 bases from V and 3 bases from J, with 15 bases between. This CDR3 has 14 amino acids. CDR3 in amino acids: CATPWTFPNEKLFF. The CDR3, as DNA: TGTGCCACCCCTTGGACATTCCCTAATGAAAAACTGTTTTTT.

In this sample, this clonotype turned up many times. The J gene is TRBJ2-7, the V gene TRBV5-6, with no clear D. The CDR3 is 14 amino acids. Per germline, CDR1 SGHDT and CDR2 YYEEEE. With 0 bases removed from V and 3 bases from J, the gap between germline ends came to 10 bases. For the CDR3, the DNA is TGTGCCAGCAGCTTGGGGCAGGAGATCTACGAGCAGTACTTC. This encodes CASSLGQEIYEQYF.

This clonotype has just a few counts. CDR3 sequence (DNA): TGCAGCGTCCGCGGCTGGGACAGGGCCGACACCGGGGAGCTGTTTTTT. This encodes CSVRGWDRADTGELFF. This sequence joins TRBV29-1 and TRBJ2-2; the match to TRBD1 covers 9 bases. V was clipped by 6 bases and J by 3 bases; unmatched bases: 11. CDR1 and CDR2 from the germline V gene are SQVTM and ANQGSEA. This CDR3 region has 16 residues.

This clonotype was counted many times. The gene calls are TRBV5-1 and TRBJ2-7; D gene ambiguous. Germline lookup yields CDR1 SGHRS and CDR2 YFSETQ. The CDR3 has 13 residues. Between the trimmed V and J ends, which lost 8 bases and 2 bases, there was a span of 14 bases. CDR3 bases: TGCGCCAGTCGTACGGACGGAACCTACGAGCAGTACTTC. Translated: CASRTDGTYEQYF. Full variable domain (missing parts from reference TRBV5-1 and TRBJ2-7): KAGVTQTPRYLIKTRGQQVTLSCSPISGHRSVSWYQQTPGQGLQFLFEYFSETQRNKGNFPGRFSGRQFSNSRSEMNVSTLELGDSALYLCASRTDGTYEQYFGPGTRLTVT.

This clonotype appeared many times. CDR3 loop: CASSLMGSYEQYF. The CDR3 DNA sequence: TGTGCCAGCAGTTTGATGGGTTCCTACGAGCAGTACTTC. The chain has TRBV27 and TRBJ2-7, with unresolved D. V was cut by 3 bases and J by 1 base, with 7 bases left in between. CDR3 length equals 13 residues. Looked up from germline, CDR1 is MNHEY and CDR2 is SMNVEV (reference sequence).

This clonotype was detected ten times or more. The genes are TRBV12-3 or TRBV12-4 and TRBJ2-3, with 8 bases identical to TRBD2. V dropped 3 bases and J dropped 0; count of bases not matched to a gene: 5. CDR3 length: 16 amino acids. The CDR3 nucleotides are TGTGCCAGCAGTTTGGAGCGGGGGCCCAGCACAGATACGCAGTATTTT. Translation gives CASSLERGPSTDTQYF.

The chain employs TRBV7-2 and TRBJ2-2, with TRBD2 matching over 11 bases. CDR1 SGHTA and CDR2 FQGNSA come from the germline V gene. Trimming took 3 bases from V and 0 from J; bases not matched to a gene: 6. There are 18 residues in the CDR3. The CDR3, as DNA: TGTGCCAGCAGCTTCCCTACTAGCGGGGGAGCGAACACCGGGGAGCTGTTTTTT. This codes for CASSFPTSGGANTGELFF.

At least ten counts were recorded for this clonotype. This chain connects TRBV7-9 to TRBJ2-3, with 9 bases identical to TRBD2. Losses at the gene ends were 5 bases for V and 0 bases for J; bases not matched to a gene: 9. This CDR3 is 17 amino acids long. Germline values: CDR1 SEHNR, CDR2 FQNEAQ (reference sequence). The CDR3 spells CASSLVAGETSTDTQYF. The CDR3 region has the DNA TGTGCCAGCAGCCTAGTAGCGGGGGAGACTAGCACAGATACGCAGTATTTT.

This clonotype was detected ten times or more. This sequence joins TRBV7-2 and TRBJ2-2; D tentatively reads TRBD1 or TRBD2 (5 bases each). The CDR3 covers 14 residues. V lost 3 bases, J lost 4 bases, and 9 bases lay in between. In germline, CDR1 is SGHTA, CDR2 FQGNSA. The CDR3 DNA sequence: TGTGCCAGCAGCTTTTGGGGGAGCACCGGGGAGCTGTTTTTT. Its protein product is CASSFWGSTGELFF.

This clonotype was detected many times. The CDR3 sequence: CASSPGTGYYTQYF. As DNA, the CDR3 is TGTGCCAGCAGCCCCGGGACAGGTTATTATACGCAGTATTTT. The chain is built from TRBV7-9 and TRBJ2-3, with 8 bases matching TRBD1. Germline CDR1 SEHNR, CDR2 FQNEAQ (reference sequence). The CDR3 has 14 residues. Trimming took 5 bases from V and 7 from J; bases not matched to a gene: 8.

About this clonotype itself: A read error may be the cause here, since a much bigger clone is one base away. The chain links TRBV20-1 to TRBJ2-1; tentative D call: TRBD1 (6 bases). Looked up from germline, CDR1 is DFQATT and CDR2 is SNEGSKA (reference sequence). This CDR3 has 14 residues. This CDR3 is CGAPLGGSYNEQFF. DNA for the CDR3: TGCGGTGCCCCATTAGGGGGCTCCTACAATGAGCAGTTCTTC.

The V call is TRBV27, the J call TRBJ1-6, with 8 bases that match TRBD1. J was trimmed by 0 bases and V by 3 bases; bases with no gene match: 7. Per germline, CDR1 MNHEY and CDR2 SMNVEV (reference sequence). The length of the CDR3 is 18 residues. The CDR3 DNA reads as TGTGCCAGCAGTTTCCGGAGGACAGGGAGCTCCTATAATTCACCCCTCCACTTT. Residues: CASSFRRTGSSYNSPLHF.